This TCR beta chain was profiled in a study of cytomegalovirus exposure and HLA in healthy donors. Study-wide points: Among CMV-associated TCR beta chains, most appeared HLA-restricted in a later analysis. Earlier analysis yielded a pattern in which most TCR beta V segments were productive about 90% or about 30% of the time. Rates of TCR association differed by HLA locus in a later analysis, with DRB1 highest and HLA-C lowest. Association of a missense DCLRE1C variant with TCR beta V- and J-gene trimming was reported in a later analysis.

The CDR3 has 14 amino acids. CDR1 is SGHVS and CDR2 is FNYEAQ in the germline V gene. Trimming stripped 2 bases from V and 1 base from J, with 8 bases between. As concerns this clone: The antigen remains undetermined.

The PCR had 60 Vbeta and 13 Jbeta primers. The repertoire was sequenced with immunoSEQ multiplex PCR; TCRdb's copy has only in-frame clones and lacks some. This repertoire shows around 130,000 clones, roughly 80% found once; its top ten account for 0.95% to 1.5%. The specimen sequenced was PBMCs. The chain has TRBV7-6 and TRBJ1-1, with D hard to call. The sequence derives from a girl aged 2-9 years in good health and CMV-seronegative. CDR3 region: CASSLWAENTEAFF. CDR3 sequence (DNA): TGTGCCAGCAGCTTATGGGCAGAGAACACTGAAGCTTTCTTT.